This T cell receptor (beta chain) was identified during a study of cytomegalovirus exposure and HLA in healthy donors. V gave up 2 bases and J gave up 1 base, with 11 bases separating them. CDR3 length: 16 residues. Germline V gene data show CDR1 as MNHNS and CDR2 as SASEGT. With 60 Vbeta and 13 Jbeta primers, the PCR was carried out. TCRdb keeps only in-frame clones here, not all; method: immunoSEQ multiplex PCR. This table holds some 110,000 clones, about four fifths found once. The sequence came from a young man in good health and CMV-seropositive. The sequencing sample was made of PBMCs. The V gene is TRBV6-1, the J gene TRBJ2-2, with D maybe TRBD2 (6 bases). The CDR3 loop is CASSELGGVNTGELFF. DNA of the CDR3: TGTGCCAGCAGTGAACTGGGGGGAGTGAACACCGGGGAGCTGTTTTTT.